This record covers a single T cell receptor beta chain. Antigen specificity is unknown. The entry originates in a study of shared clonotypes between healthy human individuals. Study background: Each donor's CD8 memory used one plate, CD8 naive two, each CD4 subset three. Notes on the study in general: Non-shared clonotypes displayed generation probabilities falling below those of clonotypes present in all four donors.

CD45RO-negative CD8 cells positively selected for CCR7 made up the naive population, which excluded terminally differentiated effector memory CD45RA+ cells. Within Nashville, Tennessee resided all donors, each a Caucasian adult. The DNA input per sorted-subset replicate PCR was about 180 ng, corresponding to 25,000 to 30,000 T cell genomes. Some clones are missing from TCRdb's copy, which holds only in-frame ones; the method was immunoSEQ multiplex PCR. This sample yields more than 2 million clones, of which 90% to 95% are seen a single time; 1.5% to 2% belongs to the top ten. The CDR3 covers 14 residues. Germline assignment: CDR1 SGHRS and CDR2 YFSETQ. J was trimmed by 4 bases and V by 4 bases; bases with no gene match: 6.

Sequences were obtained from naive CD8+ T cells from PBMCs. V usage is TRBV5-1 and J usage is TRBJ2-7, with 9 bases that match TRBD2. The sequence derives from a man in his late teens or twenties in good health. Some clones in this sample may be carry-over from other donors' samples. The DNA for the CDR3 is TGCGCCAGCAGCCGCAGTAGCGGGAGTTACGAGCAGTACTTC. Translated: CASSRSSGSYEQYF.